This T cell receptor (beta chain) was sequenced during a study of PD-1 blockade in classical Hodgkin lymphoma. The table came from immunoSEQ multiplex PCR; TCRdb's copy has only in-frame clones and leaves some out. This table holds tens of thousands of clones, 76% found once. Trimming took off 4 bases at V and 1 base at J, with 11 bases between the two ends. This CDR3 contains 14 residues. Germline-derived CDR1 and CDR2 are ENHRY and SYGVKD. Each of the patients experienced relapse following autologous stem cell transplantation, and their brentuximab vedotin exposure differed. The sequence was obtained from a human donor with classical Hodgkin lymphoma. The chain links TRBV10-3 to TRBJ2-7; no clear D. This specimen was peripheral blood mononuclear cells (PBMCs), taken at baseline. Here the CDR3 reads CAISVGTPSYEQYF. Written as DNA, the CDR3 is TGTGCCATCAGTGTGGGAACACCTTCCTACGAGCAGTACTTC.